This T cell receptor (beta chain) was captured by sequencing in a study of metastatic and nonmetastatic thyroid tumors. About the research overall: Samples came from malignant and benign thyroid patients, and repertoires were compared across blood and tumor or nodule tissue.

The CDR3 is made up of 14 amino acids. Between the trimmed V and J ends, which lost 0 bases and 3 bases, there was a span of 9 bases. General study results and limits: A significant increase in TCR beta diversity was reportedly seen in malignant thyroid tumors relative to benign nodules, in blood and tumor.

Every patient underwent thyroid surgery untreated. Note on this clone: Its antigen is not identified.

TCRdb re-called the PCR reads with MiXCR. This sample yields several thousand clones, of which more than 25% are seen a single time; around 38% belongs to the top ten. The sequencing sample was made of tumor tissue. The source of this sequence is a male donor with papillary thyroid cancer or a benign thyroid nodule (not recorded which). Some clones in this sample may be carry-over from other donors' samples. The chain carries TRBV12-3 or TRBV12-4 and TRBJ2-7; no clear D. The CDR3 sequence is CASSLAGSNYEQYF. The CDR3 DNA sequence: TGTGCCAGCAGTTTAGCCGGGTCCAACTACGAGCAGTACTTC.